These T cell receptor beta chains were read from a single sample in a study of cytomegalovirus exposure and HLA in healthy donors. Here immunoSEQ multiplex PCR was the method, and the copy in TCRdb shows in-frame clones only, minus some. The sample consists of 150,000 to 200,000 clones, 70% to 80% of them appearing once. The material sequenced was PBMCs. These receptors came from a woman in her 50s in good health and CMV-seronegative. Each CDR3 is given with its conserved first and last residue. D genes are given only for firm matches. Some rows mark clone size as missing; the rest say once, few, many or name a class of expanded clone.

j_call d_call v_call clone_size cdr3_aa cdr3_nt
TRBJ1-3 . TRBV6-5 . CASSYSIGGSGNTIYF TGTGCCAGCAGTTACTCGATAGGGGGCTCTGGAAACACCATATATTTT
TRBJ2-3 TRBD2 TRBV7-2 . CASSQGLAASTDTQYF TGTGCCAGCAGCCAGGGACTAGCGGCTAGCACAGATACGCAGTATTTT
TRBJ2-7 . TRBV6-1 . CASTPSGPAYEQYF TGTGCCAGCACTCCCTCGGGTCCAGCCTACGAGCAGTACTTC
TRBJ2-7 . TRBV13 . CASSLAGASYEQYF TGTGCCAGCAGCTTAGCGGGAGCATCCTACGAGCAGTACTTC
TRBJ2-1 . TRBV6-1 . CASRRDPPSYNEQFF TGTGCCAGCAGGCGGGACCCTCCTTCCTACAATGAGCAGTTCTTC
TRBJ1-5 . TRBV29-1 . CSVAGVNQPQHF TGCAGCGTTGCGGGGGTAAATCAGCCCCAGCATTTT
TRBJ1-2 TRBD1 TRBV9 . CASSPDRVGRGYTF TGTGCCAGCAGCCCCGACAGGGTTGGGCGCGGCTACACCTTC
TRBJ2-3 TRBD1 TRBV7-9 . CATITGGRRTDTQYF TGTGCCACCATAACAGGGGGCCGGAGGACAGATACGCAGTATTTT
TRBJ1-4 . TRBV18 once CASSLNQGGPEKLFF TGTGCCAGCTCACTAAATCAGGGCGGACCTGAAAAACTGTTTTTT
TRBJ2-5 . TRBV29-1 once CSVSGGGSGETQYF TGCAGCGTGTCGGGGGGCGGCTCCGGGGAGACCCAGTACTTC